This TCR beta chain came from a study of OX40 agonist ivuxolimab in advanced cancers. Across the whole study: Allowance was made for prior anti-PD-1, anti-PD-L1 or anti-CTLA-4 therapy, and 35% to 40% had some. Findings of the study overall: Expanded clones were, on average, more numerous in CD8+ T cells than in CD4+.

A remark on this clone: Its antigen is unidentified.

Produced via immunoSEQ multiplex PCR; TCRdb's table is partial and in-frame only. The table records about 80,000 clones, approximately 89% of them present only once. Patients were excluded for autoimmune disease history or systemic immunosuppression. The input for sequencing was CD4+ or CD8+ T cells sorted from blood, taken in a trial of the OX40 agonist ivuxolimab. The sequence derives from an adult with an advanced solid tumor such as melanoma, head and neck, liver or kidney cancer.

Written as DNA, the CDR3 is TGCAGCATTCTCCTTGGGATGAACACTGAAGCTTTCTTT. It is translated as CSILLGMNTEAFF. The chain links TRBV29-1 to TRBJ1-1; D gene uncertain. V lost 8 bases and J 0 bases, leaving 13 bases between the germline ends. Germline CDR1 is SQVTM and CDR2 is ANQGSEA. CDR3 size: 13 residues.